The present TCR beta chain was sequenced within a study of cytomegalovirus exposure and HLA in healthy donors (dated by TCRdb to the late 2010s). For context, the study as a whole: An earlier analysis of approximately 600 of the donors reported about 290 Gb of sequence data and some 120 million unique TCR beta sequences from about 180 million T cells. About 310 gigabases of sequencing data and 80 million or so unique TCR sequences were included in an early release covering 500 to 750 HLA-typed donors. Of the approximately 400 genotyped donors, 65% to 90% fell in the genetic ancestry cluster associated with self-reported Caucasian donors. The study was designed to test whether signatures of past pathogen exposure could be identified by cataloging public T cell receptors. The study profiled the T cell repertoires of 500 to 800 subjects by immunosequencing and related them to cytomegalovirus serostatus. In addition to the first cohort of 666 subjects, a separate validation cohort of 130 or so different subjects was used. High-throughput TCR immunosequencing, statistical association of individual TCRs with disease status, and machine learning were combined to predict cytomegalovirus infection status. To study patterns of TCR occurrence, a later analysis re-analyzed previously published TCR beta repertoires from several hundred donors and added high-resolution HLA genotyping. Rather than using new phenotypic data, the later analysis identified candidate immune exposures from TCR beta sequences and from how often those sequences occurred across donors. An earlier analysis of 450 to 750 of the donors used high-throughput TCR beta sequencing to judge whether each TCR beta V gene segment behaved as functional or pseudogenic. Donor age, sex, ethnicity and CMV serostatus were collected together with the repertoire data. A later genetic analysis took genome-wide SNP genotypes for about 55% of the 666 donors and used that subset as a discovery cohort. Every repertoire in the discovery cohort had been generated on one and the same sequencing platform. Both class I and class II loci were covered by HLA typing, at four-digit resolution. The number of donors typed differed by locus, with roughly 629-640 for A, B, C, DRB1 and DQB1, around 560 for DQA1, approximately 580 for DPA1, and around 430 for DPB1. About five DR-DQ haplotypes were treated as single units for association and clustering because of strong linkage in the cohort. Among around 400 genotyped donors of the cohort, an average of around 240,000 unique TCR beta nucleotide sequences was sequenced per donor, of which about 19% were non-productive. Overall results and qualifications from the work: Because HLA typing was missing for some donors at each locus, association tests included only the typed subset. A later genetic analysis reported fewer N-insertions in productive TCRs among donors in an Asian-associated ancestry cluster than the roughly 640-donor mean. Strong co-occurrence of HLA alleles, especially DR and DQ, made assigning TCR associations to individual alleles difficult. The authors suggested that the approach could potentially be generalized to other disease states and immunological phenotypes. A further reported finding was that TCR beta sequences accurately predicted the HLA-A and HLA-B alleles for most subjects in the first cohort. Linkage disequilibrium might explain the correlated functional status among segregating V segments, but an unknown experimental factor could not be ruled out. A later analysis found that TCR association rates varied across HLA loci, with DRB1 alleles showing the most associated TCRs and HLA-C alleles the fewest. A later analysis found that most CMV-associated TCR beta chains appeared HLA-restricted, with HLA associations seemingly driven largely by CMV exposure. The classifier was reported to diagnose cytomegalovirus status with high specificity and sensitivity in both the original cohort and the validation cohort. The study listed 150 to 200 TCR beta chains as associated with cytomegalovirus. V-gene and J-gene trimming of TCR beta chains was associated with a missense DCLRE1C variant in a later genetic analysis, and the association was replicated in an independent cohort. While some public TCRs were present in many individuals, most TCR sequences turned up only very rarely across donors. In this cohort, only TCR beta chains were sequenced, and detectable features were limited by the absence of alpha or paired-chain data. Because the 87-base-pair reads could not distinguish some IMGT-functional V segments, including TRBV6-2 and TRBV6-3, those segments were excluded. The sequencing pipeline was judged likely to have produced a cluster of highly shared sequence variants as a technical artifact. A later analysis associated about 16,000 TCR beta sequences with specific HLA alleles at a false discovery rate of 0.05. The earlier analysis of 587 of the donors excluded about 16 rarely observed V segments, including chromosome 9 orphons, because counts were too low. A few of the identified cytomegalovirus-associated TCR beta chains were confirmed in vitro to be specific for cytomegalovirus antigens. Several of the top co-occurrence clusters appeared to be linked to parvovirus B19, influenza, CMV and Epstein-Barr virus, according to a later analysis. Immune exposure information for the cohort was limited to CMV serostatus. In a later analysis, HLA-associated TCR beta chains showed more clonal expansion and lower generation probabilities than non-associated chains that were equally common. Roughly uniform sequencing depth across donors was assumed in presence/absence analyses, although this assumption may not hold. Broadly in line with IMGT annotations, most TCR beta V segments showed up in productive rearrangements about 87% or about 30% of the time in an earlier analysis of approximately 640 of the donors.

The cohort comprised some 730 healthy bone marrow donors. All cohort members were sampled while nominally healthy, although unrecorded immune exposures were likely present. The donor was CMV seropositive and belonged to the group of 250 to 300 seropositive cohort members. A peripheral blood sample was collected from each donor, and TCR beta sequencing was performed on peripheral blood mononuclear cells. Genomic DNA was extracted from the blood cell samples with the Qiagen DNeasy Blood Extraction Kit. Libraries were made using the immunoSEQ multiplex PCR assay. For the multiplex PCR, a mixture combining 60 forward primers for TCR Vbeta segments and 13 reverse primers for TCR Jbeta segments was used. A multiplex PCR assay on genomic DNA amplified the CDR3 region of rearranged TCR beta genes. On the Illumina HiSeq System, the amplified TCR beta libraries were sequenced as 87-base-pair reads. The authors' analysis ran thus. In a later analysis, some 80 million unique TCR beta chains were counted across the roughly 610 repertoires, and around 11 million of these chains were shared by at least two donors. A nearest-neighbor algorithm error-corrected the raw reads and collapsed the reads into unique sequences, merging closely related sequences to remove PCR and sequencing errors. CDR3 sequences were aligned to IMGT reference sequences to assign V, D and J gene segments. For a sequence to be retained, at least a six-nucleotide match to both a V gene segment and a J gene segment was required. Rearrangements were called productive when the CDR3 lacked stop codons and stayed in frame with V and J; all others were non-productive. CDR3 was defined by IMGT convention, running from the second conserved V-encoded cysteine to the conserved J-encoded phenylalanine. The earlier analysis of about 500 of the donors excluded sequences that lacked an unambiguous match to a single V gene segment. In an earlier analysis of more than 500 of the donors, a V segment was called functional when productive rearrangements were above 56.7%, and segregating when the standard deviation between donors exceeded 5%. A statistical classification framework was developed to diagnose cytomegalovirus status using the catalog of TCR beta chain sequences. V and J gene assignment, in a later analysis, came from comparing TCR nucleotide sequences with IMGT/GENE-DB human TR gene sequences. In a later analysis, CDR3 sequences and most-parsimonious VDJ recombination scenarios were assigned using the TCRdist pipeline. In a later analysis, each TCR beta chain was defined by its CDR3 amino acid sequence together with its V-gene family, and reads lacking a unique V-gene family were excluded. To address suspected cross-contamination and a sequencing artifact, a later analysis removed 592 highly shared, low-generation-probability nucleotide sequences. In a later analysis, a clonal expansion index for each public chain was calculated from normalized within-repertoire ranks of inferred template counts. In a later analysis, generation probabilities were computed with a VDJ recombination model fitted to out-of-frame rearrangements, and the resulting probabilities were checked against IGoR. Hypergeometric tests were used in a later analysis to score TCR-TCR, TCR-HLA and TCR-CMV co-occurrence, with a repertoire-size bias correction applied to the TCR pairs. To estimate false discovery rates, a later analysis permuted the HLA or CMV assignments 20 times. In a later analysis, co-occurring TCRs were grouped using DBSCAN, with TCRdist sequence similarity added in when clustering inside HLA-allele-positive subsets. Repertoires with fewer than 30,000 or more than 120,000 public chains, plus five repertoires with anomalous nucleotide sharing, were excluded from co-occurrence clustering. The table was pulled from immuneACCESS by TCRdb, which kept in-frame rearrangements only. Such tables lose some clones; where checked, under half of the loss comes from unresolved V genes, and the rest has no known cause. The V and J calls and the clone size are those of that table, but D and trimming were determined from the DNA. This sample is represented by some 180,000 clones; 70% to 85% of them were singletons. Together, the top ten hold 3.5% to 5% of the sample.

About this clone itself: The antigen it binds to is not known. No much larger clone exists at a distance of one base, and base qualities are not known.

Relative to germline, V is 5 bases shorter and J is 1 base shorter, with 14 bases between their ends. Spanning cysteine to phenylalanine, the CDR3 consists of 15 amino acids. Only the CDR3 portion is preserved as DNA: 45 bases, with reading frame beginning at the first base. The germline V gene provides CDR1 SGHTA and CDR2 FQGNSA. The rearrangement joined TRBV7-2 to TRBJ1-1; the best D guess is TRBD1, with 5 bases matching. Material: PBMCs. The receptor comes from a woman under 40 in good health and CMV-seropositive. The nucleotides read TGTGCCAGCAGCGACCCCAGGGTTGGGAACACTGAAGCTTTCTTT. Translation gives CASSDPRVGNTEAFF.